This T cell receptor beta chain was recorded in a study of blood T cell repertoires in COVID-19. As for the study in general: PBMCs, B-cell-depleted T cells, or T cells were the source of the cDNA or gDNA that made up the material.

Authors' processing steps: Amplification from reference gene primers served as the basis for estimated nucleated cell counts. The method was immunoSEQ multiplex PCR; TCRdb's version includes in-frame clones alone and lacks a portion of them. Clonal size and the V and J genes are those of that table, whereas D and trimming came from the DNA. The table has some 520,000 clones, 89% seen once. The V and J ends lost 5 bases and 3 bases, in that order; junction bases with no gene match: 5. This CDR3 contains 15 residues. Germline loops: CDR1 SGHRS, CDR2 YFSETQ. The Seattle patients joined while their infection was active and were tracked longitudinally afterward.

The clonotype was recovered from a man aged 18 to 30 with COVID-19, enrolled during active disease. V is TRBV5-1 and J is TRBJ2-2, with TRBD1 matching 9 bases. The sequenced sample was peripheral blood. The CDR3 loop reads CASRSGQGYTGELFF. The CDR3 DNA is TGCGCCAGCAGGTCGGGACAGGGTTACACCGGGGAGCTGTTTTTT.